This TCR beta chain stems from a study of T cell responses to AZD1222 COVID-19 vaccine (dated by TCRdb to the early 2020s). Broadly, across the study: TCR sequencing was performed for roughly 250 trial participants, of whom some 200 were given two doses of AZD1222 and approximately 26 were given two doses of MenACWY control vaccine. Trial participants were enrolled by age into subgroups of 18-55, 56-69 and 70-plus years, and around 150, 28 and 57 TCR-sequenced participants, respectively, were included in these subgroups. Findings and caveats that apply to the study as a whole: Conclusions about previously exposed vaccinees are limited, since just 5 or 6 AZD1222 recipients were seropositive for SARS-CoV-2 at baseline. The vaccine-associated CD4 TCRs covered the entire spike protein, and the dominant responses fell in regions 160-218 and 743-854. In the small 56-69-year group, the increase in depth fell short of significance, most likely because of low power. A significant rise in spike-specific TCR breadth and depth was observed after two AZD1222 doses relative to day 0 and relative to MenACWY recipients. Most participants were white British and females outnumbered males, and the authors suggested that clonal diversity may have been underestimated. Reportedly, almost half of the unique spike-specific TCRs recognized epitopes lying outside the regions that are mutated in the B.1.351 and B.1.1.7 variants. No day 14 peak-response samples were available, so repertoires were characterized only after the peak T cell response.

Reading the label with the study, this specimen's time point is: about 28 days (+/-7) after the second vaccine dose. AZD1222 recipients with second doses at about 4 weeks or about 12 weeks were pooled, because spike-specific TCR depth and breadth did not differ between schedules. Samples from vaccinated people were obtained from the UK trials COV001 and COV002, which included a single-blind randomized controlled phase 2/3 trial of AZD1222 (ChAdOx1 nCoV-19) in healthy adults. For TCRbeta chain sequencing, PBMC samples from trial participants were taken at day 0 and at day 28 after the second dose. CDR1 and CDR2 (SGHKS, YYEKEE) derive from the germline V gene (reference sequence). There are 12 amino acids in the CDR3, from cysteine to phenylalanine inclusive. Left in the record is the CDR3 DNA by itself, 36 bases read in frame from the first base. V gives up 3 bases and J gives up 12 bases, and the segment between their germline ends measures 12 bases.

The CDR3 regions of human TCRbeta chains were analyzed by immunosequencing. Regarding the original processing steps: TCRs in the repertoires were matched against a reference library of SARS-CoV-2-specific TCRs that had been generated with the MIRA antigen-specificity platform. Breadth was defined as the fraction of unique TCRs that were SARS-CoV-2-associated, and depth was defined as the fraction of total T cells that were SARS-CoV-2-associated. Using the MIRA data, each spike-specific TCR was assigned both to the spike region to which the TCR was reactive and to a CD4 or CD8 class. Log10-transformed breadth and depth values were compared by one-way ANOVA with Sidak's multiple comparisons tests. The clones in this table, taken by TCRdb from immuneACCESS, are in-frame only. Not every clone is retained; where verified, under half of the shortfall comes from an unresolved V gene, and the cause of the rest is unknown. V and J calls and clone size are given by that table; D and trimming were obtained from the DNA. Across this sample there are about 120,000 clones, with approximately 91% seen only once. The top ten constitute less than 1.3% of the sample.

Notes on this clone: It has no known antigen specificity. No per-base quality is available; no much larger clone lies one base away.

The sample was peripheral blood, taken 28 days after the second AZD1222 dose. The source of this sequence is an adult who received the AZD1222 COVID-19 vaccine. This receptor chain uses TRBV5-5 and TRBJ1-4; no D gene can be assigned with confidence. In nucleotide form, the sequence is TGTGCCAGCAGCTCAGTGACCCGGGAACTGTTTTTT. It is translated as CASSSVTRELFF.